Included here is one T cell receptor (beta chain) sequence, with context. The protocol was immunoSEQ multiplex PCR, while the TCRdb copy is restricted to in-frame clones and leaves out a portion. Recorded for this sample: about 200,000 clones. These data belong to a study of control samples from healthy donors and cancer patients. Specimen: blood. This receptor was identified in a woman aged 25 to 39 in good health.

As DNA, the CDR3 is TGTGCCAGCAGTGCCGACAGGGGTGCCTACGAGCAGTACTTC. It codes for CASSADRGAYEQYF. The gene calls are TRBV2 and TRBJ2-7; 8 bases match TRBD1. V shed 4 bases and J 2 bases; nucleotides not matched to a gene: 4. Germline loops: CDR1 SNHLY, CDR2 FYNNEI. The CDR3 has 14 residues.